The entry that follows covers one TCR beta chain sequence. These data come from a study of blood T cell repertoires in COVID-19. At the level of the study: PBMCs, B-cell-depleted T cells, or T cells provided the cDNA or gDNA that made up the material.

The junction had 3 bases not matched to a gene; V was cut back by 0 bases and J by 6 bases. This CDR3 is 13 amino acids long. Germline CDR1 and CDR2: SGHRS and YFSETQ. Here immunoSEQ multiplex PCR was the method, and the copy in TCRdb shows in-frame clones only, minus some. The table includes about 200,000 clones, more than 85% detected once. V is TRBV5-1 and J is TRBJ2-7; 7 bases fit TRBD2. This receptor was identified in a man between 60 and 75 years old with acute or convalescent COVID-19. Sequencing was done on a sample of peripheral blood. CDR3 in DNA: TGCGCCAGCAGCTTGGCCCCGGGGGGCGAGCAGTACTTC. It translates to CASSLAPGGEQYF.